This T cell receptor (beta chain) was observed in a study of cytomegalovirus exposure and HLA in healthy donors. Amplification used 60 Vbeta primers and 13 Jbeta primers. Produced via immunoSEQ multiplex PCR; TCRdb's table is partial and in-frame only. The sample yields around 92,000 clones, 65% to 85% seen once. Comment on this clone: What it binds is not known.

Points from the study as a whole: Common viral pathogens seemed to be connected with several of the most significant clusters, according to a later analysis. According to the study, roughly 160 TCR beta chains were cytomegalovirus-associated. For presence/absence analyses, sequencing depth was assumed to be roughly uniform across donors. The only immune exposure information that was available was CMV serostatus.

The J segment lost 6 bases and the V segment lost 2 bases, leaving 5 bases of the junction unmatched. CDR1 and CDR2 (germline): MNHEY, SVGAGI. This CDR3 spans 15 amino acids. The sample taken for sequencing was PBMCs. This rearrangement joins TRBV6-5 to TRBJ2-1; 9 bases map to TRBD2. The TCR sequence derives from a girl aged 2 to 10 in good health and CMV-seropositive. The CDR3, as DNA: TGTGCCAGCAGTTACGATCTAGCGGGGTTCAATGAGCAGTTCTTC. It codes for CASSYDLAGFNEQFF.